These 16 T cell receptor beta chains were sequenced from one sample in a study of CD8+ T cells in alopecia areata. RNA, once extracted, was reverse transcribed into cDNA for use as the sequencing template. TCRdb keeps only in-frame clones here, not all; method: immunoSEQ multiplex PCR. The table lists roughly 210,000 clones, 40% to 55% of them singletons. Documented treatment: oral pan-JAK inhibitor, 5-10 mg twice daily. The material sequenced was CD4+ T cells sorted from blood, taken around week 37, from a patient treated with tofacitinib. The source of these receptors is a human donor with alopecia areata.

This chain connects TRBV25-1 to TRBJ2-3; 10 nucleotides align to TRBD2. CDR3 length: 15 residues. The V gene's germline CDR1 is MGHDK and CDR2 SYGVNS. V was clipped by 2 bases and J by 3 bases; unmatched bases: 2. The DNA of the CDR3 is TGTGCCAGCAGTGAACAGGGACTAGCGACAGATACGCAGTATTTT. Translated, it gives CASSEQGLATDTQYF.

The V call is TRBV9, the J call TRBJ1-1, with D perhaps matching TRBD1 (6 bases). V lost 4 bases and J 5 bases, leaving 21 bases between the germline ends. CDR1 SGDLS and CDR2 YYNGEE come from the germline V gene. CDR3 length equals 16 residues. Here the CDR3 reads CASSRAPGERGTEAFF. For the CDR3, the DNA is TGTGCCAGCAGCCGCGCACCAGGGGAGAGAGGAACTGAAGCTTTCTTT.

On this clone itself: Different DNA sequences within this sample yield the same CDR3. The CDR3 spells CASSLAVDTQYF. CDR3 sequence (DNA): TGTGCCAGCAGCTTAGCGGTAGATACGCAGTATTTT. The chain joins TRBV7-2 to TRBJ2-3; D not certain. The CDR3 consists of 12 residues. V lost 0 bases and J 5 bases, leaving 3 bases between the germline ends. The germline gives CDR1 SGHTA, CDR2 FQGNSA.

This chain joins TRBV7-2 and TRBJ2-7, with D hard to call. The germline gives CDR1 SGHTA, CDR2 FQGNSA. The CDR3 consists of 15 residues. Trimming stripped 2 bases from V and 3 bases from J, with 14 bases between. In DNA, the CDR3 is TGTGCCAGCAGCTTATGGTTTTCCGGCATCTACGAGCAGTACTTC. Translating gives CASSLWFSGIYEQYF.

This clone was detected a few times. This chain links TRBV18 with TRBJ2-4; D gene unclear. This CDR3 is built from 14 residues. CDR1 and CDR2 (germline): KGHSH, LQKENI. V lost 6 bases and J lost 3, with 12 bases in between. CDR3 region: CASSPQPSKNIQYF. In DNA, the CDR3 is TGTGCCAGCTCCCCCCAACCTAGCAAAAACATTCAGTACTTC.

This chain joins TRBV30 and TRBJ2-7; TRBD1 or TRBD2 may be the D gene (5 bases each). CDR3 length: 13 residues. Germline CDR1 is GTSNPN and CDR2 is SVGIG (reference sequence). The germline V and J ends were trimmed by 3 bases and 2 bases, with 11 bases remaining between them. The CDR3, as DNA: TGTGCCTGGAGGGGGGACCGCACCTACGAGCAGTACTTC. Protein: CAWRGDRTYEQYF. Supplemented by reference TRBV30 and TRBJ2-7, the full variable domain reads SQTIHQWPATLVQPVGSPLSLECTVEGTSNPNLYWYRQAAGRGLQLLFYSVGIGQISSEVPQNLSASRPQDRQFILSSKKLLLSDSGFYLCAWRGDRTYEQYFGPGTRLTVT.

This clone has more than one count but fewer than ten. The rearrangement links TRBV30 to TRBJ2-7, with a possible D match to TRBD1 (5 bases). The germline gives CDR1 GTSNPN, CDR2 SVGIG (reference sequence). The CDR3 contains 14 residues. With 0 bases removed from V and 2 bases from J, the gap between germline ends came to 11 bases. CDR3 in DNA: TGTGCCTGGAGTGTAGAGACAGAGACCTACGAGCAGTACTTC. As protein: CAWSVETETYEQYF. Looking up the rest from reference TRBV30 and TRBJ2-7 gives the full variable domain: SQTIHQWPATLVQPVGSPLSLECTVEGTSNPNLYWYRQAAGRGLQLLFYSVGIGQISSEVPQNLSASRPQDRQFILSSKKLLLSDSGFYLCAWSVETETYEQYFGPGTRLTVT.

V gene TRBV4-1 combines with J gene TRBJ1-2; 7 positions agree with TRBD1. This CDR3 is built from 15 residues. V lost 2 bases and J lost 2; bases outside the gene matches: 5. Germline V gene data show CDR1 as MGHRA and CDR2 as YSYEKL. The CDR3 DNA follows: TGCGCCAGCAGCCAACCCACAGGGGTGAACTATGGCTACACCTTC. As protein: CASSQPTGVNYGYTF.

The V gene is TRBV7-2, the J gene TRBJ2-3; 7 nucleotides align to TRBD2. CDR3 length: 15 amino acids. With V trimmed by 6 bases and J by 4 bases, 10 bases remained unmatched. Germline V CDR1 and CDR2: SGHTA, FQGNSA. The CDR3 is CASRVSGAVADTQYF. The DNA for the CDR3 is TGTGCCAGCAGGGTCAGCGGGGCCGTAGCAGATACGCAGTATTTT.

CDR3 amino acids: CAWSVRPREEAFF. CDR3 DNA: TGTGCCTGGAGTGTACGCCCGAGGGAAGAAGCTTTCTTT. The chain couples TRBV30 to TRBJ1-1; D gene ambiguous. This CDR3 spans 13 amino acids. V lost 0 bases, J lost 8 bases, and 13 bases lay in between. Germline lookup yields CDR1 GTSNPN and CDR2 SVGIG (reference sequence). The full variable domain, completed using reference TRBV30 and TRBJ1-1, is SQTIHQWPATLVQPVGSPLSLECTVEGTSNPNLYWYRQAAGRGLQLLFYSVGIGQISSEVPQNLSASRPQDRQFILSSKKLLLSDSGFYLCAWSVRPREEAFFGQGTRLTVV.

The chain is built from TRBV30 and TRBJ2-3; D not certain. Germline V gene lookup returns CDR1 GTSNPN and CDR2 SVGIG (reference sequence). Trimming took 3 bases from V and 6 from J, leaving 13 bases between them. This CDR3 contains 13 residues. The CDR3 spells CAWSAGHPDTQYF. CDR3 nucleotides: TGTGCCTGGAGCGCCGGGCACCCGGATACGCAGTATTTT.

This clone was observed a few times. This rearrangement joins TRBV5-1 to TRBJ1-3; D gene uncertain. The CDR3 totals 16 residues. The germline V gene has CDR1 SGHRS and CDR2 YFSETQ. Trimming cost V 0 bases and J 0 bases, with 10 bases left between them. The CDR3: CASSLDSMLSGNTIYF. In DNA form, the CDR3 reads TGCGCCAGCAGCTTGGACAGCATGCTCTCTGGAAACACCATATATTTT.

This chain connects TRBV9 to TRBJ2-4, with TRBD2 identical over 7 bases. Germline CDR1 SGDLS, CDR2 YYNGEE. Germline trimming cut 1 base from V and 1 base from J; bases unmatched to any gene: 14. CDR3 length equals 19 residues. In DNA form, the CDR3 reads TGTGCCAGCAGCGTAAGGCAAGGGAGGGCGGCCCTGGCCAAAAACATTCAGTACTTC. Residues: CASSVRQGRAALAKNIQYF.

This clone turned up a few times. The chain uses TRBV18 and TRBJ2-2; D is unclear. The CDR3 totals 13 residues. CDR1 and CDR2 (germline): KGHSH, LQKENI. The CDR3 nucleotides read TGTGCTGGGCGCGCTACTAACACCGGGGAGCTGTTTTTT. This gives the protein CAGRATNTGELFF.

J is TRBJ2-3 and V is TRBV7-2, with 7 bases lining up with TRBD2. The CDR3 length is 17 residues. V shed 6 bases and J 3 bases; nucleotides not matched to a gene: 15. CDR1 and CDR2 from the germline V gene are SGHTA and FQGNSA. The CDR3 coding sequence is TGTGCCAGCAGTTCCCGCGCGTCGGGAGGTGGGACAGATACGCAGTATTTT. Protein: CASSSRASGGGTDTQYF.

The chain links TRBV27 to TRBJ2-5, with 8 bases matching TRBD2. The germline V gene encodes CDR1 MNHEY and CDR2 SMNVEV (reference sequence). CDR3 length: 14 residues. Losses at the gene ends were 5 bases for V and 5 bases for J; bases not matched to a gene: 7. Here the CDR3 DNA reads TGTGCCAGCAGTATTGGGACTAGGGCGGAGACCCAGTACTTC. Protein: CASSIGTRAETQYF.